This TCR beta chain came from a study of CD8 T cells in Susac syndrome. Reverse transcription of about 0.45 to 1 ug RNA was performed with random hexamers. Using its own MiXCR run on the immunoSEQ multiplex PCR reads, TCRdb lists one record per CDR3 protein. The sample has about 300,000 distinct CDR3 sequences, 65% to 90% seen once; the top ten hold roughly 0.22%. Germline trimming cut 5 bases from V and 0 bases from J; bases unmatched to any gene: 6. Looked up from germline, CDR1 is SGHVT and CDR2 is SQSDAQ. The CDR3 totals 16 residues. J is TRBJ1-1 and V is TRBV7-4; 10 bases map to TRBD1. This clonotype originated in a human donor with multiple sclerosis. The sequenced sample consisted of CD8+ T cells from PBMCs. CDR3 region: CASSPRQGAMNTEAFF. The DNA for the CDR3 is TGTGCCAGCAGCCCAAGACAGGGGGCGATGAACACTGAAGCTTTCTTT.